This T cell receptor (beta chain) was identified in a study of shared clonotypes between healthy human individuals (dated by TCRdb to 2018 to 2020). About the study as a whole: Two women and three men aged 18 to 49 years were included in the cohort. For each donor, CD4 naive and CD4 memory were each given three plates, CD8 naive was given two plates, and CD8 memory was given one plate. To estimate repertoire size and how much clonotype sharing occurs between individuals, the study deeply sequenced the blood TCR repertoires of 4 to 6 healthy adults. To increase sequencing depth and limit assay-specific biases, TCR repertoire library preparation and sequencing were carried out by different laboratories using diverse techniques. Each donor's leukapheresis produced roughly between roughly 0.85 and 9.5 billion PBMCs. What the authors observed across the whole study: Sampling was restricted to blood, and TCR repertoires in tissues likely differ from the TCR repertoires found in blood. Incomplete sequencing was indicated by rarefaction of sorted-subset datasets, despite the large sequencing depth. Clonotypes shared by all four sorted-subset donors showed higher generation probabilities than non-shared clonotypes. Pairwise subsampling indicated that sequencing depth was expected to affect the degree of clonotype sharing among donors. Estimated clonotype richness was generally larger for naive than for memory subsets. When a few donors were compared, the shared fraction of clonotypes was around 4.6% for naive CD4, 3.5% to 4% for naive CD8, 2% to 2.5% for memory CD4, and 0.35% to 0.5% for memory CD8. Because the study included a small number of donors, the genetic and exposure-history diversity represented was limited.

This clone was picked up one time. Which antigen it targets is not known. One base away there is no much larger clone; base qualities are not given. The donors were healthy, HIV-negative adults who had no recently reported acute infections or vaccinations. Every donor was a Caucasian adult living in Nashville, Tennessee, USA. CD4+ T cells were enriched by magnetic negative selection, after which naive cells were positively selected on CD45RA and the negative fraction was taken as the memory subset. After blood collection by leukapheresis, PBMCs were isolated using Ficoll-Histopaque density gradient centrifugation and then cryopreserved in the vapor phase of liquid nitrogen. Analytical flow cytometry was used to check the purity and quantity of each magnetically sorted T cell population. Genomic DNA was isolated from each sorted fraction and quantified by UV absorbance on a Nanodrop 2000c. The CDR3, cysteine through phenylalanine, is 15 amino acids long. The sequence is cut down to CDR3 DNA, 45 bases in frame from base 1. Trimming at the junction amounts to 2 bases on V and 6 bases on J, and the germline ends lie 13 bases apart. CDR1 and CDR2 are read off the germline V gene as ENHRY and SYGVKD.

TCR CDR3 regions were amplified from genomic DNA by multiplex PCR using the deep immunoSEQ assay. Extracted genomic DNA from each cell subset was spread evenly across all wells of several immunoSEQ 96-well plates, with each plate serving as a replicate. For sorted subsets, each replicate PCR was loaded with 150 to 250 ng genomic DNA, equivalent to 30,000 or so T cell genomes. Purified libraries were quantified with a Qubit 3.0 fluorometer, sized on a Bioanalyzer 2100, and re-quantified with the KAPA Library Quantification kit. Every immunoSEQ 96-well plate was sequenced on a separate single-read 150-cycle Illumina NextSeq 550 flow cell. Per the authors' processing: Because only junctional sequences without quality scores were contained in the immunoSEQ output, filtering matching that applied to full-length reads could not be performed. To assign V/J genes and CDR3, sequences were annotated using PyIR, a Python wrapper for IgBLAST v1.9, with IMGT germline references. Reads were removed for weak V/J assignments (E-value above 1e-6), missing CDR3, stop codons, out-of-frame junctions, or ambiguous translated residues. V3J clonotypes were defined as sequences sharing the same inferred V gene, J gene, and CDR3 amino acid sequence. Percentage overlap between repertoires was calculated by dividing the number of shared unique clonotypes by the size of the smaller repertoire. RTK rarefaction, the Chao1 estimator, and Recon v2.1 estimates of unobserved clonotypes were used to assess repertoire richness. Generation probabilities for all TCRbeta clonotypes obtained by the gDNA method from a few donors were computed using OLGA. The immuneACCESS repertoire file appears here via TCRdb, limited to in-frame rearrangements. These files lack a portion of the clones; in checked studies, under half of the deficit traces to unresolved V genes, and the cause of the others is not known. D and trimming were read from the DNA, whereas the V and J calls and clone size are those reported in that table. In all, the sample holds around 2.1 million clones, and roughly 95% of those were seen once. The ten largest make up 0.13% of the sample.

Recombination linked TRBV10-3 to TRBJ2-2, with the D gene too uncertain to name. The specimen was naive CD4+ T cells sorted from blood. Read against the paper, the sample's cell subset or site label means: CD45RA+ positively selected. This receptor was identified in a young man in good health. The sequence in DNA is TGTGCCATCAGTGAGGGAAGGGCGAAAGCCGGGGAGCTGTTTTTT. It translates as CAISEGRAKAGELFF.